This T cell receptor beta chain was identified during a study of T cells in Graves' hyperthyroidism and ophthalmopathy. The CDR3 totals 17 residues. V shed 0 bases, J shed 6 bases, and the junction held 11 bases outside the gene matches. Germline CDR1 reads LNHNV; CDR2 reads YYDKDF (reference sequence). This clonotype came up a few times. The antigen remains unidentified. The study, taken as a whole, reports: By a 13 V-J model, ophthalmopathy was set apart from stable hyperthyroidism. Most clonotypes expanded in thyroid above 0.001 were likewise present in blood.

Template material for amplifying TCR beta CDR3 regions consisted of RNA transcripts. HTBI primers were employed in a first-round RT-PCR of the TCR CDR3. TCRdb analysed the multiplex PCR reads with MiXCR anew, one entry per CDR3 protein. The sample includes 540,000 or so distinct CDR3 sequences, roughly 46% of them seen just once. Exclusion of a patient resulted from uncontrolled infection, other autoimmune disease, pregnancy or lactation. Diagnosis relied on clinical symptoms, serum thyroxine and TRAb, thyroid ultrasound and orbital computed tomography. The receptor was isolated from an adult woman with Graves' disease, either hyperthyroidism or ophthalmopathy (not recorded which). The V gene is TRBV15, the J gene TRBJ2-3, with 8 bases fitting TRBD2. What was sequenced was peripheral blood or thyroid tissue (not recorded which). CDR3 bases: TGTGCCACCAGCAGAGATCGGCGACTAGCGCTCCCGGATACGCAGTATTTT. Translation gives CATSRDRRLALPDTQYF.